This T cell receptor (beta chain) was identified during a study of T cell changes during pregnancy in multiple sclerosis. Some clones are missing from TCRdb's copy, which holds only in-frame ones; the method was immunoSEQ multiplex PCR. The table lists roughly 80,000 clones, 92% of them singletons, with approximately 1.5% in the top ten. From germline, CDR1 is SGHDT and CDR2 YYEEEE. Trimming removed 3 bases from V and 8 bases from J, with 14 bases in between. This CDR3 comprises 14 residues. The J gene is TRBJ2-2, the V gene TRBV5-6, with a tentative D call TRBD2 (6 bases). The TCR originated in a female donor with multiple sclerosis, enrolled in a pregnancy study. The sample in question was peripheral blood, obtained before pregnancy. As DNA, the CDR3 is TGTGCCAGCAGCTCCCGACTAGTCTCGGGGGAGCTGTTTTTT. This encodes CASSSRLVSGELFF.